The table lists the clone carrying this T cell receptor (beta chain) with many counts. Its antigen is as yet unknown. The data derive from a study of neurological immune-mediated disorders. The CDR3 runs 13 residues. CDR1 and CDR2 (germline): SGHDN, FVKESK. V was cut by 3 bases and J by 4 bases, with 9 bases left in between. General study findings and limits: Multiple sclerosis was found to have the least TCR clonal expansion, below healthy controls, and HTLV-1-associated myelopathy the most.

A 10-nucleotide random UMI tagged transcripts in template-switch 5'RACE cDNA synthesis. Every sequencing run gave over 180 million TCR-beta sequences, taken from 15-18 subjects. TCRdb independently ran MiXCR on the 5' RACE reads; one entry per CDR3 protein. The sample lists some 50,000 distinct CDR3 sequences, around 13% occurring once. This sample's time point: longitudinal time-point 2. The genes are TRBV14 and TRBJ1-2, with unresolved D. Sequenced input: PBMCs. This TCR was recovered from a male donor with HTLV-1-associated myelopathy (HAM/TSP). The CDR3 DNA sequence: TGTGCCAGCAGCCACATGAACAGCTATGGCTACACCTTC. It yields the protein CASSHMNSYGYTF.